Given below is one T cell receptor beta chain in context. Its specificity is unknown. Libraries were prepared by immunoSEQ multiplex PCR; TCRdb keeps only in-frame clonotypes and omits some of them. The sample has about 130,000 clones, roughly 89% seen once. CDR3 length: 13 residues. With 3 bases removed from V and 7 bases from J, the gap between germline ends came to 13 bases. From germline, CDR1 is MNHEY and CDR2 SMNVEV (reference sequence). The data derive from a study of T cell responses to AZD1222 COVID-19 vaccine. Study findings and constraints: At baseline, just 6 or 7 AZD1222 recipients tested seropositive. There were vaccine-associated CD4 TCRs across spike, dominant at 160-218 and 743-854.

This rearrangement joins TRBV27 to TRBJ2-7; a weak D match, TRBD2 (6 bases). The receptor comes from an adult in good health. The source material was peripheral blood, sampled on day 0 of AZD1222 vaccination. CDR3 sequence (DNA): TGTGCCAGCAGTTTCGGAGGGACGGGGGAGCAGTACTTC. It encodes CASSFGGTGEQYF.